This passage covers 10 T cell receptor beta chains from one sample sequenced in a study of blood T cell repertoires in COVID-19. Sequencing used immunoSEQ multiplex PCR; TCRdb keeps in-frame clones, though not all of them. This table holds roughly 80,000 clones, about 87% found once. The sample consisted of peripheral blood. The source of these receptors is a woman aged 80 or over with acute or convalescent COVID-19.

The CDR3 spells CASSLATSAIRGELFF. In nucleotides, the CDR3 is TGCGCCAGCAGCTTGGCGACTAGCGCGATTAGGGGGGAGCTGTTTTTT. V and J are TRBV5-1 and TRBJ2-2; 8 nucleotides match TRBD2. Losses at the gene ends were 0 bases for V and 8 bases for J; bases not matched to a gene: 9. The V gene's germline CDR1 is SGHRS and CDR2 YFSETQ. CDR3 length: 16 residues.

The chain has TRBV6-5 and TRBJ1-2, with 9 positions matching TRBD1. The CDR3 covers 13 residues. Germline CDR1 reads MNHEY; CDR2 reads SVGAGI. V gave up 7 bases and J gave up 7 bases; unmatched junction bases: 7. CDR3 coding DNA: TGTGCCAGCACCCGGGACAGGGCGGGTGGCTACACCTTC. Amino acid sequence: CASTRDRAGGYTF.

The V call is TRBV6-5, the J call TRBJ1-2, with D maybe TRBD1 (6 bases). Looked up from germline, CDR1 is MNHEY and CDR2 is SVGAGI. The V end lost 5 bases, the J end lost 8 bases, and 18 bases lay between the germline ends. This CDR3 contains 14 residues. This CDR3 reads CASSPLGARAGYTF. CDR3 sequence (DNA): TGTGCCAGCAGTCCGCTGGGGGCTAGAGCCGGCTACACCTTC.

The chain joins TRBV19 to TRBJ2-3; TRBD1 matches at 8 bases. The CDR3 has 14 residues. CDR1 and CDR2 from the germline V gene are LNHDA and SQIVND (reference sequence). The V segment lost 6 bases and the J segment 0 bases; nucleotides outside the gene matches: 2. The DNA for the CDR3 is TGTGCCAGTAGCCGACAGGGGAGCACAGATACGCAGTATTTT. This codes for CASSRQGSTDTQYF.

The chain couples TRBV19 to TRBJ1-5; 7 nucleotides match TRBD1. The junction had 5 bases not matched to a gene; V was cut back by 8 bases and J by 7 bases. The CDR3 has 12 residues. The germline V gene encodes CDR1 LNHDA and CDR2 SQIVND (reference sequence). The CDR3 is CASGQEGQPQHF. The CDR3 DNA reads as TGTGCCAGTGGACAGGAAGGGCAGCCCCAGCATTTT.

This rearrangement joins TRBV30 to TRBJ2-3, with 12 bases fitting TRBD2. Trimming at V came to 3 bases and at J to 3 bases, leaving 4 bases not matched to a gene. The CDR3 has 15 amino acids. Per the germline V gene, CDR1 is GTSNPN and CDR2 is SVGIG (reference sequence). CDR3 amino acids: CAWSQLAGGTDTQYF. CDR3 nucleotide sequence: TGTGCCTGGAGCCAACTAGCGGGGGGTACAGATACGCAGTATTTT.

This clone has just one count. The rearrangement links TRBV5-4 to TRBJ1-3; D call uncertain. The length of the CDR3 is 15 residues. Per the germline V gene, CDR1 is SGHNT and CDR2 is YYREEE (reference sequence). With 2 bases removed from V and 0 bases from J, the gap between germline ends came to 9 bases. As DNA, the CDR3 is TGTGCCAGCAGCTTACGCGGGGACTCTGGAAACACCATATATTTT. Protein product: CASSLRGDSGNTIYF.

The rearrangement links TRBV27 to TRBJ1-3; maybe TRBD1 (5 bases). Germline lookup yields CDR1 MNHEY and CDR2 SMNVEV (reference sequence). The CDR3 has 14 amino acids. Trimming removed 3 bases at V and 4 bases at J, with 10 bases between. The CDR3 coding sequence is TGTGCCAGCAGTTTCGGGGGGACCGGAAACACCATATATTTT. It translates to CASSFGGTGNTIYF.

For the CDR3, the DNA is TGTGCCAGCAGCTCCGGAGGAGCGACCTACGAGCAGTACTTC. This sequence encodes CASSSGGATYEQYF. This chain uses TRBV7-8 with TRBJ2-7, with D maybe TRBD2 (5 bases). The CDR3 is 14 amino acids. V was pared by 4 bases and J by 2 bases, with 12 bases between. Germline loops: CDR1 SGHVS, CDR2 FQNEAQ.

J is TRBJ2-1 and V is TRBV2; 10 bases map to TRBD2. Germline CDR1 and CDR2: SNHLY and FYNNEI. The CDR3 is 14 amino acids. After removal of 1 base from V and 12 bases from J, the junction contained 6 bases not matched to a gene. This chain's CDR3 is CASSEGVAGGVQFF. CDR3 DNA: TGTGCCAGCAGTGAAGGGGTAGCGGGGGGAGTGCAGTTCTTC.